This T cell receptor (beta chain) came from a study of Ad26.COV2.S vaccination and SARS-CoV-2 variants. The treatment denotes: some 19 received Ad26.COV2.S at low or high dose, single or two shots; a few received placebo; per-sample allocation not given. Day 63 following the first vaccine or placebo injection was when the samples were taken. An 18-55-year-old adult in Boston served as donor. Ad26 vector vaccine expressed Wuhan-strain SARS-CoV-2 spike. Produced via immunoSEQ multiplex PCR; TCRdb's table is partial and in-frame only. The sample lists 300,000 to 350,000 clones, roughly 88% occurring once. The sequence derives from a person aged 18-60 years who received the Ad26.COV2.S COVID-19 vaccine or a placebo. This sample comprised peripheral blood, obtained in a trial of Ad26.COV2.S vaccine versus placebo.

CDR3: CASSLIGAGGYTF. DNA for the CDR3: TGTGCCAGCAGTTTAATCGGCGCCGGTGGCTACACCTTC. The rearrangement links TRBV28 to TRBJ1-2; D call uncertain. CDR3 length: 13 residues. The V gene lost 2 bases and the J gene lost 7 bases, with 11 bases spanning the gap. Germline values: CDR1 MDHEN, CDR2 SYDVKM.